Listed here are 17 T cell receptor beta chains from one sample, sequenced in a study of blood T cell repertoires in COVID-19. TCRdb's table, derived via immunoSEQ multiplex PCR, lists solely in-frame clones and lacks some. The sample yields over 200,000 clones, 80% to 90% seen once. Sequenced sample: peripheral blood. The receptor set was obtained from a woman between 45 and 60 years old with active or convalescent COVID-19.

The V call is TRBV2, the J call TRBJ1-1; 8 positions agree with TRBD1. J gave up 8 bases and V 6 bases, and 14 bases lay outside the gene matches. CDR3 size: 15 residues. Germline CDR1 is SNHLY and CDR2 is FYNNEI. The CDR3 region is CASRTQGVGLVEAFF. In nucleotides, the CDR3 is TGTGCCAGCAGGACACAGGGGGTAGGCTTGGTGGAAGCTTTCTTT. Together with reference TRBV2 and TRBJ1-1, the CDR3 gives the full variable domain: EPEVTQTPSHQVTQMGQEVILRCVPISNHLYFYWYRQILGQKVEFLVSFYNNEISEKSEIFDDQFSVERPDGSNFTLKIRSTKLEDSAMYFCASRTQGVGLVEAFFGQGTRLTVV.

The chain employs TRBV7-6 and TRBJ2-7, with 10 bases that match TRBD1. V trimming: 5 bases; J trimming: 2 bases; junction bases outside the gene matches: 6. Germline V lookup: CDR1 SGHVS, CDR2 FNYEAQ. This CDR3 has 15 amino acids. For the CDR3, the DNA is TGTGCCAGCAGCGCAGGGACAGGGGCCGCCTACGAGCAGTACTTC. Its translation: CASSAGTGAAYEQYF.

The rearrangement joins TRBV5-5 to TRBJ2-5; 11 nucleotides align to TRBD2. Germline V CDR1 and CDR2: SGHKS, YYEKEE (reference sequence). Losses at the gene ends were 2 bases for V and 2 bases for J; bases not matched to a gene: 2. The CDR3 covers 15 residues. The chain's CDR3 is CASSLGTSGQETQYF. Here the CDR3 DNA reads TGTGCCAGCAGCTTAGGGACTAGCGGACAAGAGACCCAGTACTTC.

The chain carries TRBV5-1 and TRBJ2-1, with 7 bases fitting TRBD2. CDR1 is SGHRS and CDR2 is YFSETQ in the germline V gene. This CDR3 contains 14 residues. V shed 1 base and J 7 bases; nucleotides not matched to a gene: 5. The CDR3 DNA reads TGCGCCAGCAGCTTGCAGCGGGGTTTGAATGAGCAGTTCTTC. Residues: CASSLQRGLNEQFF.

The chain has TRBV28 and TRBJ1-2; 7 nucleotides agree with TRBD1. With V trimmed by 8 bases and J by 8 bases, 11 bases remained unmatched. Germline loops: CDR1 MDHEN, CDR2 SYDVKM. CDR3 length equals 13 residues. The CDR3 DNA reads as TGTGCCAGCTCTACAGGGGTAAGGGAAGGCTACACCTTC. Translation gives CASSTGVREGYTF.

V is TRBV7-2 and J is TRBJ2-6; D is possibly TRBD2 (6 bases). V was trimmed by 0 bases and J by 1 base, leaving 10 bases between them. Germline V gene lookup returns CDR1 SGHTA and CDR2 FQGNSA. The CDR3 runs to 17 residues. CDR3 nucleotide sequence: TGTGCCAGCAGCTTAGCAATGGGGGGTTCTGGGGCCAACGTCCTGACTTTC. This translates into CASSLAMGGSGANVLTF.

V gene TRBV2 combines with J gene TRBJ1-1; tentatively, D is TRBD1 (6 bases). This CDR3 has 17 amino acids. V was trimmed by 1 base and J by 7 bases, leaving 22 bases between them. CDR1 is SNHLY and CDR2 is FYNNEI in the germline V gene. This CDR3 is CASSEGEGEGIRDEAFF. The CDR3 DNA follows: TGTGCCAGCAGTGAAGGGGAGGGGGAAGGTATCAGGGATGAAGCTTTCTTT. Variable domain in full (rest from reference TRBV2 and TRBJ1-1): EPEVTQTPSHQVTQMGQEVILRCVPISNHLYFYWYRQILGQKVEFLVSFYNNEISEKSEIFDDQFSVERPDGSNFTLKIRSTKLEDSAMYFCASSEGEGEGIRDEAFFGQGTRLTVV.

V gene TRBV4-2 combines with J gene TRBJ2-5, with TRBD2 matching over 8 bases. This CDR3 has 18 residues. V was clipped by 8 bases and J by 2 bases; unmatched bases: 19. Germline CDR1 LGHNA, CDR2 YNFKEQ. CDR3 DNA: TGTGCCAGCTGCCTGGGCGACGGGAGGGGAAGGGGGCAAGAGACCCAGTACTTC. It codes for CASCLGDGRGRGQETQYF.

The rearrangement joins TRBV15 to TRBJ1-4, with D possibly being TRBD1 (5 bases). The CDR3 runs to 15 residues. V was clipped by 3 bases and J by 10 bases, with 18 bases between them. CDR1 and CDR2 from the germline V gene are LNHNV and YYDKDF (reference sequence). CDR3 amino acids: CATSSPGTGGRKLFF. In DNA, the CDR3 is TGTGCCACCAGCAGCCCTGGGACGGGAGGGAGAAAACTGTTTTTT.

The chain uses TRBV5-4 and TRBJ2-3; 10 bases fit TRBD2. The CDR3 sequence is 15 residues long. V shed 4 bases, J shed 3 bases, and the junction held 5 bases outside the gene matches. CDR1 and CDR2 (germline): SGHNT, YYREEE (reference sequence). CDR3: CASSPSGRVTDTQYF. CDR3 coding DNA: TGTGCCAGCAGCCCCAGCGGGAGGGTAACAGATACGCAGTATTTT. Complete variable domain (other parts from reference TRBV5-4 and TRBJ2-3): ETGVTQSPTHLIKTRGQQVTLRCSSQSGHNTVSWYQQALGQGPQFIFQYYREEENGRGNFPPRFSGLQFPNYSSELNVNALELDDSALYLCASSPSGRVTDTQYFGPGTRLTVL.

The rearrangement joins TRBV24-1 to TRBJ1-4; 7 bases align to TRBD1. Germline loops: CDR1 KGHDR, CDR2 SFDVKD. V lost 4 bases to trimming and J lost 7 bases; unmatched junction nucleotides: 11. This CDR3 is 16 amino acids long. DNA of the CDR3: TGTGCCACCAGTGAGGCCCACAGGGGCAGCGCTGAAAAACTGTTTTTT. This sequence encodes CATSEAHRGSAEKLFF.

The V call is TRBV4-2, the J call TRBJ2-7; D perhaps matches TRBD2 (6 bases). With 5 bases removed from V and 1 base from J, the gap between germline ends came to 15 bases. The CDR3 extends over 15 amino acids. Germline CDR1 and CDR2: LGHNA and YNFKEQ. The CDR3 protein is CASSSAAGSSYEQYF. The CDR3 nucleotides are TGTGCCAGCAGCTCCGCGGCGGGGTCTTCCTACGAGCAGTACTTC.

The chain recombines TRBV6-5 with TRBJ1-2, with D possibly matching TRBD1 (5 bases). Per germline, CDR1 MNHEY and CDR2 SVGAGI. V was shortened by 2 bases and J by 3 bases, with 16 bases between the two germline ends. The CDR3 extends over 16 amino acids. CDR3 coding DNA: TGTGCCAGCAGTTACAACCAGGGCCGAGGTGACTATGGCTACACCTTC. Its protein product is CASSYNQGRGDYGYTF.

This clone appeared once. The V and J genes are TRBV3-1 (or the pseudogene TRBV3-2) and TRBJ1-2, with a tentative D call TRBD1 (6 bases). Trimming shortened V by 0 bases and J by 8 bases, and 28 bases separated the two germline ends. Germline CDR1 is LGHDT and CDR2 is YNNKEL (reference sequence). CDR3 length: 19 residues. The CDR3 sequence is CASSQENPKNRDTRGGYTF. Written as DNA, the CDR3 is TGTGCCAGCAGCCAAGAAAATCCGAAGAACCGGGACACCCGAGGGGGCTACACCTTC.

This clone was observed once. The CDR3: CASSLRTGYSYEQYF. In DNA, the CDR3 is TGTGCCAGCAGCTTAAGGACAGGGTACTCCTACGAGCAGTACTTC. The chain carries TRBV11-2 and TRBJ2-7, with TRBD1 matching over 8 bases. V dropped 2 bases and J dropped 0; count of bases not matched to a gene: 3. Germline CDR1 reads SGHAT; CDR2 reads FQNNGV. The CDR3 covers 15 residues.

The rearrangement joins TRBV18 to TRBJ1-5, with D uncertain. With 3 bases removed from V and 0 bases from J, the gap between germline ends came to 6 bases. The CDR3 length is 14 residues. CDR1 KGHSH and CDR2 LQKENI come from the germline V gene. The DNA for the CDR3 is TGTGCCAGCTCACCTTCTTATAGCAATCAGCCCCAGCATTTT. Translation gives CASSPSYSNQPQHF. Combining the CDR3 with reference TRBV18 and TRBJ1-5 gives the whole variable domain NAGVMQNPRHLVRRRGQEARLRCSPMKGHSHVYWYRQLPEEGLKFMVYLQKENIIDESGMPKERFSAEFPKEGPSILRIQQVVRGDSAAYFCASSPSYSNQPQHFGDGTRLSIL.

The chain has TRBV7-6 and TRBJ2-3, with unresolved D. Germline CDR1 and CDR2: SGHVS and FNYEAQ. The CDR3 loop spans 16 amino acids. With 5 bases removed from V and 0 bases from J, the gap between germline ends came to 15 bases. The CDR3 DNA is TGTGCCAGCAGCCAAACTTCCGCCTCTAGCACAGATACGCAGTATTTT. Translation: CASSQTSASSTDTQYF.